This T cell receptor beta chain was captured by sequencing in a study of cytomegalovirus exposure and HLA in healthy donors. From germline, CDR1 is SGHTA and CDR2 FQGNSA. This CDR3 has 17 amino acids. V shed 6 bases, J shed 1 base, and the junction held 4 bases outside the gene matches. The PCR ran on 60 Vbeta and 13 Jbeta primers. The protocol was immunoSEQ multiplex PCR, while the TCRdb copy is restricted to in-frame clones and leaves out a portion. Of about 160,000 clones detected, around four fifths appear once; the ten largest clones hold approximately 1.4%. The clonotype originates from a woman in her twenties or thirties in good health and CMV-seronegative. The sequenced material came from PBMCs. The V and J genes are TRBV7-2 and TRBJ2-1; 15 nucleotides line up with TRBD2. The CDR3, as DNA: TGTGCCAGCAGTTTCGGGACTAGCGGGGGGTCCTACAATGAGCAGTTCTTC. This gives the protein CASSFGTSGGSYNEQFF.